These 11 T cell receptor beta chains were sequenced from one sample in a study of blood T cell repertoires in COVID-19 (dated by TCRdb to 2018 to 2021). Libraries came from the immunoSEQ multiplex PCR assay. TCRdb stores this immuneACCESS table with in-frame sequences only. Part of the clones is absent; in the studies checked, under half of the shortfall reflects unresolved V genes, and no reason is known for the rest. For this sample there are approximately 100,000 clones; about 90% appear just once. 3% to 3.5% of the sample is held by the ten biggest clonotypes. Sequencing was carried out using peripheral blood. These receptors all come from a human donor in a cohort sampled during active COVID-19.

The chain couples TRBV4-1 to TRBJ2-1; 16 bases fit TRBD2. CDR1 and CDR2 (germline): MGHRA, YSYEKL. The CDR3 extends over 15 amino acids. J lost 12 bases, V lost 7 bases, and 9 bases had no gene match. For the CDR3, the DNA is TGCGCCAGCACGGGGACTAGCGGGGGGGCCTCTTGGCAGTTCTTC. It yields the protein CASTGTSGGASWQFF.

This chain uses TRBV24-1 with TRBJ1-4, with D perhaps matching TRBD1 (6 bases). CDR1 and CDR2 (germline): KGHDR, SFDVKD. V was pared by 4 bases and J by 8 bases, with 19 bases between. The CDR3 sequence is 16 residues long. The CDR3 sequence is CATSDRGPGEWEKLFF. The CDR3 region has the DNA TGTGCCACCAGTGACCGAGGGCCAGGGGAATGGGAAAAACTGTTTTTT.

The chain has TRBV18 and TRBJ2-7; 7 bases match TRBD1. Germline values: CDR1 KGHSH, CDR2 LQKENI. Unmatched junction bases numbered 8, after V lost 1 base and J lost 5 bases. This CDR3 spans 15 amino acids. In DNA form, the CDR3 reads TGTGCCAGCTCACCACAGGGGGCGAAAGGGAACGAGCAGTACTTC. Translating it yields CASSPQGAKGNEQYF. Combining the CDR3 with reference TRBV18 and TRBJ2-7 gives the whole variable domain NAGVMQNPRHLVRRRGQEARLRCSPMKGHSHVYWYRQLPEEGLKFMVYLQKENIIDESGMPKERFSAEFPKEGPSILRIQQVVRGDSAAYFCASSPQGAKGNEQYFGPGTRLTVT.

The J gene is TRBJ1-2, the V gene TRBV5-4; 12 bases are shared with TRBD1. In germline, CDR1 is SGHNT, CDR2 YYREEE (reference sequence). CDR3 length: 15 amino acids. The trim removed 0 bases at V and 7 bases at J, leaving 4 bases unmatched. The CDR3 sequence: CASSLGGQGAGGYTF. CDR3 in DNA: TGTGCCAGCAGCTTGGGGGGACAGGGGGCGGGTGGCTACACCTTC. The whole variable domain, remainder taken from reference TRBV5-4 and TRBJ1-2, is ETGVTQSPTHLIKTRGQQVTLRCSSQSGHNTVSWYQQALGQGPQFIFQYYREEENGRGNFPPRFSGLQFPNYSSELNVNALELDDSALYLCASSLGGQGAGGYTFGSGTRLTVV.

Only a few counts were recorded for this clone. The chain carries TRBV27 and TRBJ1-5, with 9 bases identical to TRBD1. The V gene end was trimmed by 10 bases and the J gene end by 5 bases; junction bases not matched to a gene: 6. Germline-derived CDR1 and CDR2 are MNHEY and SMNVEV (reference sequence). CDR3 length: 13 amino acids. The CDR3 bases are TGTGCCACCGGGACAGGGACTCATCAGCCCCAGCATTTT. This encodes CATGTGTHQPQHF.

The chain uses TRBV11-2 and TRBJ2-2; 12 bases are shared with TRBD2. The CDR3 covers 18 residues. Germline assignment: CDR1 SGHAT and CDR2 FQNNGV. The trim removed 5 bases at V and 4 bases at J, leaving 11 bases unmatched. CDR3 sequence (DNA): TGTGCCAGCAGCCAAAGCGCTAGCGGGAGGGCGGTCACCGGGGAGCTGTTTTTT. This gives the protein CASSQSASGRAVTGELFF.

The chain joins TRBV7-3 to TRBJ2-5; weak D call: TRBD1 (5 bases). CDR1 is SGHTA and CDR2 is FQGTGA in the germline V gene. V dropped 2 bases and J dropped 2 bases, with 6 bases sitting between them. The CDR3 is 13 amino acids. CDR3 sequence reads: CASSLGAQETQYF. The CDR3, as DNA: TGTGCCAGCAGCTTAGGGGCTCAAGAGACCCAGTACTTC.

This chain links TRBV10-1 with TRBJ2-3, with a tentative D call TRBD2 (6 bases). The CDR3 consists of 12 residues. Germline V gene lookup returns CDR1 WNHNN and CDR2 SYGVQD (reference sequence). The V end lost 2 bases, the J end lost 11 bases, and 11 bases lay between the germline ends. The CDR3 DNA reads TGCGCCAGCAGTGAGCGGGGGATCGGGCAGTATTTT. Translated: CASSERGIGQYF.

CDR3 residues: CASSHGLAGISSYEQYF. The CDR3 nucleotides are TGTGCCAGCAGCCACGGACTAGCGGGAATCTCAAGCTACGAGCAGTACTTC. V usage is TRBV9 and J usage is TRBJ2-7; 12 positions agree with TRBD2. This CDR3 comprises 17 residues. Germline V lookup: CDR1 SGDLS, CDR2 YYNGEE. Losses at the gene ends were 4 bases for V and 3 bases for J; bases not matched to a gene: 11. The full variable domain, its missing parts supplied by reference TRBV9 and TRBJ2-7, is DSGVTQTPKHLITATGQRVTLRCSPRSGDLSVYWYQQSLDQGLQFLIQYYNGEERAKGNILERFSAQQFPDLHSELNLSSLELGDSALYFCASSHGLAGISSYEQYFGPGTRLTVT.

V and J are TRBV7-9 and TRBJ2-2, with D perhaps matching TRBD2 (5 bases). The CDR3 sequence is 14 residues long. The germline gives CDR1 SEHNR, CDR2 FQNEAQ (reference sequence). V was trimmed by 1 base and J by 7 bases, leaving 10 bases between them. The CDR3: CASSLVPSSGELFF. In DNA form, the CDR3 reads TGTGCCAGCAGCTTAGTACCTAGCAGCGGGGAGCTGTTTTTT.

The chain is built from TRBV5-4 and TRBJ1-1, with D unclear. V was trimmed by 4 bases and J by 10 bases, leaving 14 bases between them. The CDR3 sequence is 12 residues long. In germline, CDR1 is SGHNT, CDR2 YYREEE (reference sequence). CDR3 DNA: TGTGCCAGCAGCCCCGGGGTGGGAGTAGCTTTCTTT. Its protein product is CASSPGVGVAFF.